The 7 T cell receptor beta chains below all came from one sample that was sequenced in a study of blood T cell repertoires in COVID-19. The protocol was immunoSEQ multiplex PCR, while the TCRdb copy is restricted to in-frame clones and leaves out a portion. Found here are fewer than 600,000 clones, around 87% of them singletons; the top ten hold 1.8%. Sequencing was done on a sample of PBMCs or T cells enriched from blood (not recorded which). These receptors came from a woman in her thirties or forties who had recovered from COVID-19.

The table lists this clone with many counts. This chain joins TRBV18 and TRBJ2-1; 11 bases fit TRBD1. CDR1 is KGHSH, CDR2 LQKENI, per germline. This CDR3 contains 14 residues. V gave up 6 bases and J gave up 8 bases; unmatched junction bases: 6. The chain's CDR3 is CASSSGTGGDEQFF. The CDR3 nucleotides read TGTGCCAGCTCCTCCGGGACAGGGGGAGATGAGCAGTTCTTC.

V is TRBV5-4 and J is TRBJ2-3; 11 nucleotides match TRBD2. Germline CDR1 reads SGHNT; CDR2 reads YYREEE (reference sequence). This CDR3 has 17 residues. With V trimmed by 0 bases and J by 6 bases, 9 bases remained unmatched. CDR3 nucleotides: TGTGCCAGCAGCTTGGGTAGACTAGCGGGATTATCTGATACGCAGTATTTT. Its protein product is CASSLGRLAGLSDTQYF.

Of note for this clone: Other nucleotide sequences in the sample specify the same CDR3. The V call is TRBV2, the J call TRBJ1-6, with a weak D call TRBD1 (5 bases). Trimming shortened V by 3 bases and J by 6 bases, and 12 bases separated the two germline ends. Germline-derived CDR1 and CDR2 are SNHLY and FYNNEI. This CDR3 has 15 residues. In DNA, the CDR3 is TGTGCCAGCAGTGAGTCTGGGGGGATTAATTCACCCCTCCACTTT. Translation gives CASSESGGINSPLHF. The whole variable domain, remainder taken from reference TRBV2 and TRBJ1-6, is EPEVTQTPSHQVTQMGQEVILRCVPISNHLYFYWYRQILGQKVEFLVSFYNNEISEKSEIFDDQFSVERPDGSNFTLKIRSTKLEDSAMYFCASSESGGINSPLHFGNGTRLTVT.

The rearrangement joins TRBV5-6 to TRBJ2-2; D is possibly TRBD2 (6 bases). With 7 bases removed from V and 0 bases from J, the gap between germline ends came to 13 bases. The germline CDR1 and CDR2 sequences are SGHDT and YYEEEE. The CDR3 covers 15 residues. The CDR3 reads CASHGSGSNTGELFF. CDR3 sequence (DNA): TGTGCCAGCCACGGTAGCGGATCGAACACCGGGGAGCTGTTTTTT. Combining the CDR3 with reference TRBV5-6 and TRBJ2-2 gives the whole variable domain DAGVTQSPTHLIKTRGQQVTLRCSPKSGHDTVSWYQQALGQGPQFIFQYYEEEERQRGNFPDRFSGHQFPNYSSELNVNALLLGDSALYLCASHGSGSNTGELFFGEGSRLTVL.

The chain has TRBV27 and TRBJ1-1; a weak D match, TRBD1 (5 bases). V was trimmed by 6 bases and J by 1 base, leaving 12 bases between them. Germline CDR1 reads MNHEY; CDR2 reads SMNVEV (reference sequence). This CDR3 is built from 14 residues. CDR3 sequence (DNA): TGTGCCAGCAGAATGACAGAGTCGAACACTGAAGCTTTCTTT. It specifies CASRMTESNTEAFF.

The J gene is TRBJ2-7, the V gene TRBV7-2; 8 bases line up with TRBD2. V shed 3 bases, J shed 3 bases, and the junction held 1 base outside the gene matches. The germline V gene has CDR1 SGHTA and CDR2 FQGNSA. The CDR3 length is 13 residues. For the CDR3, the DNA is TGTGCCAGCAGCTTTAGCGGGATCTACGAGCAGTACTTC. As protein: CASSFSGIYEQYF.

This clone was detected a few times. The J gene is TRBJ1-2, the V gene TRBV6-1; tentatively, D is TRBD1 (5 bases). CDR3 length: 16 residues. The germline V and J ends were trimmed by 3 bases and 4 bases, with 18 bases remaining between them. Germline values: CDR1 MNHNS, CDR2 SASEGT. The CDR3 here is CASSEGNRWHGYGYTF. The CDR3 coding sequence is TGTGCCAGCAGTGAGGGCAACAGGTGGCATGGCTATGGCTACACCTTC.